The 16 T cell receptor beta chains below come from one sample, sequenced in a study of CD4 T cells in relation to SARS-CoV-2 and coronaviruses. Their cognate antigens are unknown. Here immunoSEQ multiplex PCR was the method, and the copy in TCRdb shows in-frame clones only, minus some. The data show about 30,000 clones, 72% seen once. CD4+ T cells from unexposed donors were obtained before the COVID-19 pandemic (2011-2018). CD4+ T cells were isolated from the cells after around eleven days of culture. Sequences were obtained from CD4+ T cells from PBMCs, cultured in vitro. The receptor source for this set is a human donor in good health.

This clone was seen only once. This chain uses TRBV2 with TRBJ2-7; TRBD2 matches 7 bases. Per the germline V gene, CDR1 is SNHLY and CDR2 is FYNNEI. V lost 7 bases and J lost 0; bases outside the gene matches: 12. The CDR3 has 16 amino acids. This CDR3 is CASIQQPGTNSYEQYF. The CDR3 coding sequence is TGTGCCAGCATTCAGCAACCAGGGACTAACTCCTACGAGCAGTACTTC.

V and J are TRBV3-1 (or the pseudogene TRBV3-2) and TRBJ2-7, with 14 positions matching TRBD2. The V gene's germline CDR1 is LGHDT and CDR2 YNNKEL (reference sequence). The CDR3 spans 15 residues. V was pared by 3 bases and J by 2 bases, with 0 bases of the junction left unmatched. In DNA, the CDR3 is TGTGCCAGCAGCCAGACTAGCGGGGGGGCCTACGAGCAGTACTTC. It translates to CASSQTSGGAYEQYF.

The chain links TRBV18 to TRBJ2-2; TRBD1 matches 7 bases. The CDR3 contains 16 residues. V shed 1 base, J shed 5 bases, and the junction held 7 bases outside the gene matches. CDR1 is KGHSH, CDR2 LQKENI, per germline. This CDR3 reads CASSPLARGITGELFF. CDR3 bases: TGTGCCAGCTCACCACTTGCCAGGGGGATTACCGGGGAGCTGTTTTTT.

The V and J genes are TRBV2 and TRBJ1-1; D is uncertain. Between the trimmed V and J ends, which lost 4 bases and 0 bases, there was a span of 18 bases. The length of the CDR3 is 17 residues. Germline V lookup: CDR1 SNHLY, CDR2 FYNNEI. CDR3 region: CASSGHRMDLMNTEAFF. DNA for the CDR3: TGTGCCAGCAGTGGCCATAGAATGGACCTTATGAACACTGAAGCTTTCTTT.

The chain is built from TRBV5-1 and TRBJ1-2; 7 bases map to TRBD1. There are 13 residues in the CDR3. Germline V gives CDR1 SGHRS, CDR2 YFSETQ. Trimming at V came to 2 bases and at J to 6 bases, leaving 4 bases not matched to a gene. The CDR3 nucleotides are TGCGCCAGCAGCTTCGGGCAGGGGGATGGCTACACCTTC. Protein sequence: CASSFGQGDGYTF.

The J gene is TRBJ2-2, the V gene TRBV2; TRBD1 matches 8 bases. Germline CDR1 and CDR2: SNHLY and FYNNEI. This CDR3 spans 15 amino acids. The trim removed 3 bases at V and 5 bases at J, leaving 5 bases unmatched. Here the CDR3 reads CASSDLQGGTGELFF. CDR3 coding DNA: TGTGCCAGCAGTGATCTACAGGGGGGTACCGGGGAGCTGTTTTTT.

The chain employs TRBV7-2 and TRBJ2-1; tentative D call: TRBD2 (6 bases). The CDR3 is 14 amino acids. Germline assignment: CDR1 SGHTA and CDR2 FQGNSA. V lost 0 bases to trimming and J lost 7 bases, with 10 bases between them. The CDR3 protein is CASSLALSGNEQFF. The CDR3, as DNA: TGTGCCAGCAGCTTAGCGCTAAGCGGGAATGAGCAGTTCTTC.

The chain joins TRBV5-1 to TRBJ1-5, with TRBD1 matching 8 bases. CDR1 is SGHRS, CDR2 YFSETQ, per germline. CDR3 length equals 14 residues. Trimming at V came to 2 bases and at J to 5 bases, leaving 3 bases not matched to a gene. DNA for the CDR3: TGCGCCAGCAGCTTAACAGGGGGTGATCAGCCCCAGCATTTT. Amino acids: CASSLTGGDQPQHF.

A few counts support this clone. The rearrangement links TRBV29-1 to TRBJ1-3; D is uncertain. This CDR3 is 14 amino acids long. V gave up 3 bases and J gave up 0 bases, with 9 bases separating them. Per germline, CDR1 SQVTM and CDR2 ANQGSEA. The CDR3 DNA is TGCAGCGTTGAGGCCCCAAACTCTGGAAACACCATATATTTT. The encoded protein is CSVEAPNSGNTIYF.

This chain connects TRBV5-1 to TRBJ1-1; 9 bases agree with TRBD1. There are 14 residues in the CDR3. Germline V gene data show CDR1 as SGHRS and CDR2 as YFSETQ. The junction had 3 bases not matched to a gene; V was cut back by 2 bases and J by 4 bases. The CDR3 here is CASSFGTGRTEAFF. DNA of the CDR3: TGCGCCAGCAGCTTCGGGACAGGGCGCACTGAAGCTTTCTTT.

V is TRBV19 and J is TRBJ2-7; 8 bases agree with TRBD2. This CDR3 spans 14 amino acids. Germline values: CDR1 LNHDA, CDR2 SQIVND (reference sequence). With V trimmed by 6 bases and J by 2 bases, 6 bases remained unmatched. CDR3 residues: CASSSAGAPYEQYF. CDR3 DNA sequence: TGTGCCAGTAGCTCAGCGGGGGCTCCCTACGAGCAGTACTTC.

The CDR3 DNA sequence: TGTGCCAGCAGCAGACAGGAGAAAATCAGCTCCTACAATGAGCAGTTCTTC. This codes for CASSRQEKISSYNEQFF. The chain couples TRBV2 to TRBJ2-1; a possible D gene is TRBD1 (6 bases). The CDR3 totals 17 residues. Germline-derived CDR1 and CDR2 are SNHLY and FYNNEI. Trimming removed 6 bases at V and 0 bases at J, with 18 bases between.

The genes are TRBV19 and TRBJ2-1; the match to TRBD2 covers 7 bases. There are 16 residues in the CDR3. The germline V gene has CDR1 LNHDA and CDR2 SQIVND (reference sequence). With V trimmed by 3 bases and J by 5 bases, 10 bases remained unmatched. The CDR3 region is CASSIGGGRSHNEQFF. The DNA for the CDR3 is TGTGCCAGTAGTATTGGGGGGGGGAGATCGCACAATGAGCAGTTCTTC.

The CDR3 DNA reads TGTGCCAGCAGCGGACAGGGGGGTTTGGAAGCTTTCTTT. Residues: CASSGQGGLEAFF. The rearrangement uses TRBV6-5 and TRBJ1-1, with 10 positions matching TRBD1. Germline CDR1 is MNHEY and CDR2 is SVGAGI. This CDR3 is built from 13 residues. V was clipped by 6 bases and J by 8 bases; unmatched bases: 6.

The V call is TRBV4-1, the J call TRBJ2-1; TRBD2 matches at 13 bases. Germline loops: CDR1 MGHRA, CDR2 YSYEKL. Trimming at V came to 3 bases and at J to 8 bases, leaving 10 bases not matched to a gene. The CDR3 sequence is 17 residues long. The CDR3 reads CASSQSQLAGGLDEQFF. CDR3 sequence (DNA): TGCGCCAGCAGCCAGTCCCAACTAGCGGGAGGGCTTGATGAGCAGTTCTTC.

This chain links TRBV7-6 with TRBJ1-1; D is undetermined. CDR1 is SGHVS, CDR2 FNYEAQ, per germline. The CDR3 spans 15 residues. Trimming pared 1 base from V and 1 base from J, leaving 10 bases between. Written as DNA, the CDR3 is TGTGCCAGCAGCTTAGGAAGCGGAGGGAACACTGAAGCTTTCTTT. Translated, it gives CASSLGSGGNTEAFF.